In terms of frequency, the clone carrying this TCR beta chain is large. The target antigen is unknown. Profiling of CSF cells used 10X single-cell V(D)J plus 5' expression. TCRdb re-analyzed the 10x single-cell sequencing reads; it lists each CDR3 protein once, without DNA. This sample contains 1,000 to 1,300 distinct CDR3 sequences. Live CSF cells were sorted with a live/dead marker for droplet-based sequencing. Germline V gene data show CDR1 as MDHEN and CDR2 as SYDVKM. CDR3 length equals 14 residues. The data belong to a study of CD8 T cells in cerebrospinal fluid in Alzheimer's disease. Study findings and constraints: Patients with mild cognitive impairment or Alzheimer's disease had a larger top CSF clone percentage than controls. Finding EBV-specific TCRs in cerebrospinal fluid does not show EBV causes Alzheimer's disease.

The source is a human donor in good health. The sample consisted of cerebrospinal fluid. The chain links TRBV28 to TRBJ1-2; TCRdb gives TRBD1 as the D gene, but with no DNA this cannot be confirmed. The CDR3 reads CASRTRVNNYGYTF.